This T cell receptor beta chain originates from a study of T cells in localized non-small cell lung cancer. The repertoire was sequenced with immunoSEQ multiplex PCR; TCRdb's copy has only in-frame clones and lacks some. The data show roughly 38,000 clones, roughly 88% seen once. Comment on this clone: What it binds is not known.

Looked up from germline, CDR1 is SGDLS and CDR2 is YYNGEE. The V gene lost 7 bases and the J gene lost 2 bases, with 17 bases spanning the gap. The CDR3 length is 15 residues. Study conclusions and caveats: Elevated circulating T cell density in blood was associated with longer overall survival.

This receptor was taken from a woman aged 40-69 years with stage I lung adenocarcinoma. This sample comprised peripheral blood, obtained before any cancer treatment. This rearrangement joins TRBV9 to TRBJ2-3, with TRBD1 as a possible D gene (6 bases). The CDR3 DNA follows: TGTGCCAGCGGATCGGGACATATAGACACAGATACGCAGTATTTT. As protein: CASGSGHIDTDTQYF.